Presented here are 25 T cell receptor beta chains from one specimen sequenced in a study of blood T cell repertoires in COVID-19. Sequenced by immunoSEQ multiplex PCR; TCRdb stores in-frame clones only, minus some. Here the sample spans 200,000 to 300,000 clones, approximately 86% being singletons. Sequencing was performed on peripheral blood. These receptors all stem from a woman aged 25 to 39 who had recovered from COVID-19.

This chain connects TRBV7-2 to TRBJ2-3; 9 nucleotides align to TRBD2. CDR1 and CDR2 (germline): SGHTA, FQGNSA. This CDR3 has 16 residues. V lost 0 bases, J lost 5 bases, and 6 bases stayed unmatched. The CDR3 spells CASSLAWRGGQDTQYF. The CDR3 nucleotides are TGTGCCAGCAGCTTAGCTTGGCGGGGGGGCCAAGATACGCAGTATTTT.

This clone was seen once. This CDR3 reads CASSPQRGTGELFF. The CDR3 region has the DNA TGTGCCAGCAGCCCTCAGCGGGGCACCGGGGAGCTGTTTTTT. The genes are TRBV28 and TRBJ2-2; 7 bases line up with TRBD2. This CDR3 is 14 amino acids long. Trimming at V came to 6 bases and at J to 4 bases, leaving 5 bases not matched to a gene. The germline CDR1 and CDR2 sequences are MDHEN and SYDVKM.

V gene TRBV5-1 combines with J gene TRBJ2-2; D is unclear. V was trimmed by 1 base and J by 4 bases, leaving 8 bases between them. The CDR3 is 14 residues long. Per germline, CDR1 SGHRS and CDR2 YFSETQ. The CDR3 loop is CASSLFSGTGELFF. CDR3 nucleotides: TGCGCCAGCAGCTTGTTCTCCGGCACCGGGGAGCTGTTTTTT.

This clone was observed once. This rearrangement joins TRBV27 to TRBJ2-7, with D possibly being TRBD1 (6 bases). Germline-derived CDR1 and CDR2 are MNHEY and SMNVEV (reference sequence). This CDR3 is built from 15 residues. V gave up 11 bases and J gave up 0 bases, with 20 bases separating them. CDR3 sequence reads: CACPSRQEHSYEQYF. DNA for the CDR3: TGTGCCTGCCCGTCTAGACAGGAGCACTCCTACGAGCAGTACTTC.

This chain uses TRBV5-6 with TRBJ1-4; a weak D match, TRBD1 (5 bases). Deletions cut 4 bases from V and 8 bases from J, with 18 bases between. Germline CDR1 is SGHDT and CDR2 is YYEEEE. There are 15 residues in the CDR3. The CDR3 bases are TGTGCCAGCAGCCTGGCGGCAGGGCTTGGGGAAAAACTGTTTTTT. It codes for CASSLAAGLGEKLFF.

The rearrangement uses TRBV12-3 or TRBV12-4 and TRBJ1-4, with D possibly TRBD1 on 5 matching bases. CDR3 length equals 13 residues. V lost 10 bases to trimming and J lost 4 bases, with 13 bases between them. The CDR3 nucleotides are TGTGCCACCAATTCAGGGTTTAATGAAAAACTGTTTTTT. Translation: CATNSGFNEKLFF.

The rearrangement joins TRBV6-6 to TRBJ2-2; maybe TRBD2 (5 bases). This CDR3 comprises 16 residues. Trimming cost V 8 bases and J 3 bases, with 19 bases left between them. CDR1 and CDR2 from the germline V gene are MNHNY and SVGAGI (reference sequence). Written as DNA, the CDR3 is TGTGCCAGCGTTCCATCAGTCGCCGGGGACACCGGGGAGCTGTTTTTT. Its translation: CASVPSVAGDTGELFF.

The chain carries TRBV5-6 and TRBJ1-1; no clear D. The CDR3 runs 15 residues. Trimming left V 0 bases short and J 1 base short, with 10 bases between. CDR1 SGHDT and CDR2 YYEEEE come from the germline V gene. DNA for the CDR3: TGTGCCAGCAGCTTGGTTATTGGCAGGAACACTGAAGCTTTCTTT. Protein: CASSLVIGRNTEAFF.

The gene calls are TRBV4-3 and TRBJ2-7, with 11 positions matching TRBD2. The CDR3 length is 17 residues. Unmatched junction bases numbered 10, after V lost 0 bases and J lost 6 bases. Germline lookup yields CDR1 LGHNA and CDR2 YSLEER. CDR3 protein: CASSQDVYASGGSEQYF. CDR3 in DNA: TGCGCCAGCAGCCAAGACGTCTACGCTAGCGGGGGGAGCGAGCAGTACTTC.

V is TRBV9 and J is TRBJ2-3; 12 bases fit TRBD2. The CDR3 length is 16 residues. Per germline, CDR1 SGDLS and CDR2 YYNGEE. With V trimmed by 1 base and J by 3 bases, 3 bases remained unmatched. The CDR3 DNA reads as TGTGCCAGCAGCGTAACTAGCGGGGGGTGGACAGATACGCAGTATTTT. Translation: CASSVTSGGWTDTQYF.

V usage is TRBV15 and J usage is TRBJ2-4, with 8 bases matching TRBD1. Looked up from germline, CDR1 is LNHNV and CDR2 is YYDKDF (reference sequence). V was clipped by 1 base and J by 0 bases; unmatched bases: 5. The CDR3 extends over 17 amino acids. In DNA form, the CDR3 reads TGTGCCACCAGCAGAGCAGGGACAGGACTAGCCAAAAACATTCAGTACTTC. This gives the protein CATSRAGTGLAKNIQYF.

CDR3 in amino acids: CASSVEGTATTGELFF. The CDR3 DNA sequence: TGTGCCAGCAGCGTAGAAGGGACAGCGACCACCGGGGAGCTGTTTTTT. The rearrangement joins TRBV9 to TRBJ2-2; the match to TRBD1 covers 7 bases. Trimming cost V 0 bases and J 4 bases; bases outside gene matches: 6. This CDR3 spans 16 amino acids. CDR1 and CDR2 (germline): SGDLS, YYNGEE. Together with reference TRBV9 and TRBJ2-2, the CDR3 gives the full variable domain: DSGVTQTPKHLITATGQRVTLRCSPRSGDLSVYWYQQSLDQGLQFLIQYYNGEERAKGNILERFSAQQFPDLHSELNLSSLELGDSALYFCASSVEGTATTGELFFGEGSRLTVL.

This chain joins TRBV7-2 and TRBJ1-2; tentatively, D is TRBD1 (5 bases). CDR1 is SGHTA, CDR2 FQGNSA, per germline. The CDR3 totals 14 residues. V was pared by 3 bases and J by 3 bases, with 11 bases between. CDR3 protein: CASSFGGVDYGYTF. Written as DNA, the CDR3 is TGTGCCAGCAGCTTCGGAGGGGTAGACTATGGCTACACCTTC.

The rearrangement uses TRBV3-1 (or the pseudogene TRBV3-2) and TRBJ1-6, with TRBD1 identical over 8 bases. The CDR3 consists of 17 residues. V gave up 2 bases and J gave up 2 bases; unmatched junction bases: 5. Germline CDR1 and CDR2: LGHDT and YNNKEL (reference sequence). The CDR3 sequence is CASSQRQGRAYNSPLHF. DNA of the CDR3: TGTGCCAGCAGCCAAAGACAGGGGAGGGCCTATAATTCACCCCTCCACTTT.

V gene TRBV27 combines with J gene TRBJ2-3; 8 nucleotides match TRBD1. The CDR3 totals 16 residues. V was pared by 4 bases and J by 1 base, with 7 bases of the junction left unmatched. In germline, CDR1 is MNHEY, CDR2 SMNVEV (reference sequence). CDR3 loop: CASSSISGQGTDTQYF. The CDR3 DNA reads TGTGCCAGCAGTTCCATCTCGGGACAGGGCACAGATACGCAGTATTTT.

The chain has TRBV6-5 and TRBJ1-1; D perhaps matches TRBD1 (6 bases). Per germline, CDR1 MNHEY and CDR2 SVGAGI. CDR3 length: 16 residues. V was clipped by 0 bases and J by 1 base, with 12 bases between them. The CDR3 DNA is TGTGCCAGCAGTTACTCGAGGGGGTTTGAGAACACTGAAGCTTTCTTT. Protein: CASSYSRGFENTEAFF.

This chain joins TRBV7-9 and TRBJ2-7; D remains ambiguous. The CDR3 has 15 amino acids. Germline V CDR1 and CDR2: SEHNR, FQNEAQ (reference sequence). Trimming removed 5 bases at V and 2 bases at J, with 16 bases between. As DNA, the CDR3 is TGTGCCAGCAGCCCAGCCGAGGATACCCCCTACGAGCAGTACTTC. Its protein product is CASSPAEDTPYEQYF. The full variable domain, completed using reference TRBV7-9 and TRBJ2-7, is DTGVSQNPRHKITKRGQNVTFRCDPISEHNRLYWYRQTLGQGPEFLTYFQNEAQLEKSRLLSDRFSAERPKGSFSTLEIQRTEQGDSAMYLCASSPAEDTPYEQYFGPGTRLTVT.

The chain links TRBV18 to TRBJ1-2; TRBD1 is a possible D gene (6 bases). The CDR3 is 15 amino acids. Deletions cut 2 bases from V and 3 bases from J, with 13 bases between. Germline loops: CDR1 KGHSH, CDR2 LQKENI. The CDR3 is CASSPVLGADYGYTF. CDR3 DNA sequence: TGTGCCAGCTCACCAGTTTTGGGGGCGGACTATGGCTACACCTTC. The entire variable domain, with the rest obtained from reference TRBV18 and TRBJ1-2, is as follows: NAGVMQNPRHLVRRRGQEARLRCSPMKGHSHVYWYRQLPEEGLKFMVYLQKENIIDESGMPKERFSAEFPKEGPSILRIQQVVRGDSAAYFCASSPVLGADYGYTFGSGTRLTVV.

This clone occurred once. The V call is TRBV29-1, the J call TRBJ2-7; 10 bases are shared with TRBD1. Trimming removed 5 bases from V and 2 bases from J; junction bases left unmatched: 9. Per germline, CDR1 SQVTM and CDR2 ANQGSEA. This CDR3 is 15 amino acids long. The CDR3 nucleotides are TGCAGCGTTCGACCCGGGACAGGGGACCCCTACGAGCAGTACTTC. Amino acid sequence: CSVRPGTGDPYEQYF.

The gene calls are TRBV2 and TRBJ2-4; 8 bases fit TRBD2. There are 14 residues in the CDR3. V gave up 5 bases and J gave up 12 bases; unmatched junction bases: 12. Germline CDR1 SNHLY, CDR2 FYNNEI. The CDR3 bases are TGTGCCAGCAGTTACGCGGGGGGCGGGGACGGTCAGTACTTC. Protein product: CASSYAGGGDGQYF.

This chain joins TRBV19 and TRBJ1-3, with D unresolved. This CDR3 is 13 amino acids long. With 2 bases removed from V and 8 bases from J, the gap between germline ends came to 10 bases. Germline CDR1 LNHDA, CDR2 SQIVND (reference sequence). CDR3 sequence reads: CASSIIGLHTIYF. The CDR3, as DNA: TGTGCCAGTAGTATAATCGGACTCCACACCATATATTTT. The whole variable domain, remainder taken from reference TRBV19 and TRBJ1-3, is DGGITQSPKYLFRKEGQNVTLSCEQNLNHDAMYWYRQDPGQGLRLIYYSQIVNDFQKGDIAEGYSVSREKKESFPLTVTSAQKNPTAFYLCASSIIGLHTIYFGEGSWLTVV.

The J gene is TRBJ2-3, the V gene TRBV5-1, with D possibly matching TRBD2 (6 bases). This CDR3 is built from 13 residues. Per the germline V gene, CDR1 is SGHRS and CDR2 is YFSETQ. Trimming removed 0 bases at V and 10 bases at J, with 12 bases between. CDR3 sequence: CASSLGAGRAQYF. The CDR3 DNA reads as TGCGCCAGCAGCTTGGGTGCGGGGCGGGCGCAGTATTTT.

V is TRBV2 and J is TRBJ2-1; D is possibly TRBD2 (5 bases). The CDR3 is 18 amino acids. The V and J ends lost 2 bases and 5 bases respectively, with 22 bases between them. Germline-derived CDR1 and CDR2 are SNHLY and FYNNEI. The CDR3 here is CASSEIFLRAEKDNEQFF. DNA for the CDR3: TGTGCCAGCAGTGAAATTTTTTTGCGAGCGGAAAAGGACAATGAGCAGTTCTTC.

The V gene is TRBV3-1 (or the pseudogene TRBV3-2), the J gene TRBJ2-3; TRBD1 agrees at 8 bases. Per germline, CDR1 LGHDT and CDR2 YNNKEL (reference sequence). The CDR3 sequence is 15 residues long. The J segment lost 3 bases and the V segment lost 0 bases, leaving 2 bases of the junction unmatched. CDR3 DNA: TGTGCCAGCAGCCAAGAAGGGACAGGAACAGATACGCAGTATTTT. This encodes CASSQEGTGTDTQYF.

The chain is built from TRBV6-5 and TRBJ1-1; TRBD1 matches 10 bases. V shed 6 bases, J shed 3 bases, and the junction held 4 bases outside the gene matches. Germline V CDR1 and CDR2: MNHEY, SVGAGI. The CDR3 is 14 amino acids. The CDR3 sequence: CASSRTGGDTEAFF. Written as DNA, the CDR3 is TGTGCCAGCAGCAGGACAGGGGGGGACACTGAAGCTTTCTTT.